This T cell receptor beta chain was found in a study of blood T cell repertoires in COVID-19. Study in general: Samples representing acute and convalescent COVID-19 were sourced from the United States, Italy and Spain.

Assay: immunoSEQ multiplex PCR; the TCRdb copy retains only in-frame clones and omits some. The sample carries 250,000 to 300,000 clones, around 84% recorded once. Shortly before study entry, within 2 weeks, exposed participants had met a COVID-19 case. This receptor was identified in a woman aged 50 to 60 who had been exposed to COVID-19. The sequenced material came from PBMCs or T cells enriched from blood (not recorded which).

The CDR3 protein is CAAQRDAGEAFF. The CDR3, as DNA: TGTGCCGCACAACGGGATGCGGGCGAAGCTTTCTTT. The genes are TRBV12-3 or TRBV12-4 and TRBJ1-1; D is unresolved. The CDR3 totals 12 residues. V shed 11 bases and J shed 8 bases, with 18 bases lying between them.